This TCR beta chain was retrieved from a study of CXCR3-negative and CXCR3-positive naive CD8 T cells. The CDR3 loop spans 15 amino acids. Germline lookup yields CDR1 SGHAT and CDR2 FQNNGV. UMI-labeled 5' RACE yielded the TRB cDNA libraries. TCRdb reprocessed the 5' RACE reads and keeps a single row for each CDR3 protein, giving no DNA. The sample spans around 41,000 distinct CDR3 sequences; the ten largest clones claim roughly 10%. This TCR came from a human donor in good health. Some clones in this sample may be carry-over from other donors' samples. The chain is built from TRBV11-2 and TRBJ2-7; TCRdb designates TRBD1, a call that cannot be tested without DNA. Sequencing was done on a sample of memory CD8+ T cells from blood. CDR3 amino acids: CATSFFRGETYEQYF.